Below are 32 T cell receptor beta chains sequenced from a single sample in a study of neurological immune-mediated disorders. MiXCR, applied by TCRdb to the 5' RACE reads, yields one record per CDR3 protein. The table lists roughly 41,000 distinct CDR3 sequences, less than 2% of them singletons, with 2% to 2.5% in the top ten. Sequences were obtained from PBMCs. These receptors were obtained from a woman aged 40 to 55 with multiple sclerosis.

At least ten counts were recorded for this clonotype. The CDR3 protein is CASTWGASGTGELFF. The CDR3 bases are TGTGCCAGCACTTGGGGGGCTAGCGGGACCGGGGAGCTGTTTTTT. V is TRBV12-3 or TRBV12-4 and J is TRBJ2-2; 8 positions agree with TRBD2. The V gene end was trimmed by 7 bases and the J gene end by 5 bases; junction bases not matched to a gene: 9. This CDR3 contains 15 residues.

This clonotype was observed many times. The chain has TRBV20-1 and TRBJ2-1, with 14 bases fitting TRBD2. Germline V gives CDR1 DFQATT, CDR2 SNEGSKA (reference sequence). After removal of 2 bases from V and 7 bases from J, the junction contained 4 bases not matched to a gene. CDR3 length equals 15 residues. CDR3 amino acids: CSARSGLAGENEQFF. CDR3 DNA sequence: TGCAGTGCTAGATCGGGACTAGCGGGGGAAAATGAGCAGTTCTTC.

At least ten counts were recorded for this clonotype. The V call is TRBV20-1, the J call TRBJ2-1, with D possibly matching TRBD1 (6 bases). This CDR3 comprises 16 residues. Germline assignment: CDR1 DFQATT and CDR2 SNEGSKA (reference sequence). The V gene lost 3 bases and the J gene lost 0 bases, with 15 bases spanning the gap. CDR3 bases: TGCAGTGCTAGGGCCAGGGGTGTGGGCTCCTACAATGAGCAGTTCTTC. As protein: CSARARGVGSYNEQFF.

There are many counts of this clonotype. V and J are TRBV5-1 and TRBJ2-7; possibly TRBD1 for D (6 bases). This CDR3 comprises 14 residues. CDR1 and CDR2 from the germline V gene are SGHRS and YFSETQ. The germline V and J ends were trimmed by 4 bases and 3 bases, with 14 bases remaining between them. This chain's CDR3 is CASSPGVNFYEQYF. The CDR3 DNA reads as TGCGCCAGCAGCCCAGGGGTAAATTTCTACGAGCAGTACTTC.

In this sample, this clonotype turned up many times. The V call is TRBV20-1, the J call TRBJ2-1; TRBD2 matches 8 bases. From germline, CDR1 is DFQATT and CDR2 SNEGSKA (reference sequence). The CDR3 covers 14 residues. V shed 3 bases, J shed 1 base, and the junction held 2 bases outside the gene matches. The CDR3 DNA reads as TGCAGTGCTAGCACTAGCGGTTCCTACAATGAGCAGTTCTTC. It codes for CSASTSGSYNEQFF.

This clonotype was seen many times. The chain couples TRBV7-9 to TRBJ2-1, with D possibly being TRBD2 (5 bases). The germline gives CDR1 SEHNR, CDR2 FQNEAQ (reference sequence). There are 14 residues in the CDR3. Trimming took off 5 bases at V and 9 bases at J, with 17 bases between the two ends. The CDR3 DNA reads as TGTGCCAGCAGCGCCGCGGTTGTCCGGGGTGAGCAGTTCTTC. Protein: CASSAAVVRGEQFF.

This clonotype was counted ten times or more. The gene calls are TRBV3-1 and TRBJ1-5; the D is unclear. Germline V gene lookup returns CDR1 LGHDT and CDR2 YNNKEL (reference sequence). Between the trimmed V and J ends, which lost 3 bases and 4 bases, there was a span of 10 bases. The CDR3 contains 14 residues. The CDR3 bases are TGTGCCAGCAGCCATAGTGGGGTGAATCAGCCCCAGCATTTT. This codes for CASSHSGVNQPQHF.

This clonotype was observed at least ten times. The chain carries TRBV11-2 and TRBJ2-1, with a weak D call TRBD2 (6 bases). CDR1 SGHAT and CDR2 FQNNGV come from the germline V gene. V was clipped by 0 bases and J by 10 bases, with 10 bases between them. CDR3 size: 13 residues. CDR3 sequence (DNA): TGTGCCAGCAGCTTAGATCTTCGGGGGGAGCAGTTCTTC. Amino acid sequence: CASSLDLRGEQFF.

This clonotype was picked up many times. The CDR3 DNA reads TGTGCCAGCAGCTCGCTAGGGCCTCCTGGCACAGATACGCAGTATTTT. This codes for CASSSLGPPGTDTQYF. The J gene is TRBJ2-3, the V gene TRBV5-6; no clear D. The V end was cut by 3 bases, the J end by 1 base, with 15 bases between. The CDR3 has 16 residues. In germline, CDR1 is SGHDT, CDR2 YYEEEE.

In its sample, this clonotype was seen many times. The rearrangement joins TRBV14 to TRBJ2-7, with a weak D call TRBD1 (5 bases). Germline lookup yields CDR1 SGHDN and CDR2 FVKESK. Trimming took off 5 bases at V and 6 bases at J, with 14 bases between the two ends. The CDR3 extends over 13 amino acids. CDR3 sequence (DNA): TGTGCCAGCAGCGCCGATCAGGGTAGCGAGCAGTACTTC. It translates to CASSADQGSEQYF. The full variable domain, completed using reference TRBV14 and TRBJ2-7, is EAGVTQFPSHSVIEKGQTVTLRCDPISGHDNLYWYRRVMGKEIKFLLHFVKESKQDESGMPNNRFLAERTGGTYSTLKVQPAELEDSGVYFCASSADQGSEQYFGPGTRLTVT.

This clonotype was picked up many times. The J gene is TRBJ2-3, the V gene TRBV5-6, with 9 bases that match TRBD2. J gave up 5 bases and V 5 bases, and 9 bases lay outside the gene matches. The length of the CDR3 is 15 residues. The germline gives CDR1 SGHDT, CDR2 YYEEEE. The CDR3 nucleotides are TGTGCCAGCAGTTCAGCGGGGGGAGGTGGAGATACGCAGTATTTT. It specifies CASSSAGGGGDTQYF.

As regards this clonotype: A much larger clone is a single base away; this may be a read error. This chain joins TRBV20-1 and TRBJ1-5, with a tentative D call TRBD1 (6 bases). V was pared by 5 bases and J by 7 bases, with 18 bases between. CDR1 DFQATT and CDR2 SNEGSKA come from the germline V gene (reference sequence). CDR3 length equals 14 residues. This CDR3 reads CSAGHPGEGQPQHF. CDR3 nucleotide sequence: TGCAGTGCTGGACACCCAGGGGAGGGACAGCCCCAGCATTTT.

At least ten counts were recorded for this clonotype. The chain combines TRBV20-1 with TRBJ1-2, with 7 bases identical to TRBD1. V shed 4 bases, J shed 4 bases, and the junction held 15 bases outside the gene matches. The germline V gene has CDR1 DFQATT and CDR2 SNEGSKA (reference sequence). CDR3 length: 16 amino acids. CDR3 region: CSAKEGAYQIGYGYTF. CDR3 in DNA: TGCAGTGCTAAGGAGGGGGCATACCAGATCGGCTATGGCTACACCTTC.

This clonotype appeared a few times. This sequence joins TRBV5-1 and TRBJ1-1; TRBD1 aligns across 7 bases. Unmatched junction bases numbered 8, after V lost 2 bases and J lost 1 base. This CDR3 has 16 residues. CDR1 and CDR2 (germline): SGHRS, YFSETQ. CDR3 DNA: TGCGCCAGCAGCTTTGCCCCGACAGGGTCGAACACTGAAGCTTTCTTT. Protein product: CASSFAPTGSNTEAFF.

This clonotype was detected ten times or more. The chain couples TRBV5-4 to TRBJ2-2, with a possible D match to TRBD2 (5 bases). Per the germline V gene, CDR1 is SGHNT and CDR2 is YYREEE (reference sequence). CDR3 length: 14 residues. V was shortened by 1 base and J by 7 bases, with 11 bases between the two germline ends. CDR3 residues: CASSLRHGNGELFF. In DNA, the CDR3 is TGTGCCAGCAGCTTGCGCCACGGGAACGGGGAGCTGTTTTTT.

This clonotype was counted ten times or more. V usage is TRBV15 and J usage is TRBJ2-2; D perhaps matches TRBD1 (5 bases). V gave up 3 bases and J gave up 5 bases, with 13 bases separating them. The CDR3 covers 15 residues. The V gene's germline CDR1 is LNHNV and CDR2 YYDKDF (reference sequence). As DNA, the CDR3 is TGTGCCACCAGCAGCGCTTATGGGGCAACCGGGGAGCTGTTTTTT. Translated, it gives CATSSAYGATGELFF.

The chain combines TRBV20-1 with TRBJ1-2, with D possibly matching TRBD1 (5 bases). CDR3 length: 14 residues. Germline V CDR1 and CDR2: DFQATT, SNEGSKA (reference sequence). V lost 3 bases and J 4 bases, leaving 15 bases between the germline ends. CDR3 loop: CSARTLGHIYGYTF. The CDR3 DNA sequence: TGCAGTGCTAGGACCCTGGGGCATATCTATGGCTACACCTTC.

This clonotype was seen at least ten times. The chain employs TRBV5-1 and TRBJ2-1, with 14 bases identical to TRBD2. The germline CDR1 and CDR2 sequences are SGHRS and YFSETQ. J was trimmed by 8 bases and V by 4 bases; bases with no gene match: 5. CDR3 length: 15 residues. As DNA, the CDR3 is TGCGCCAGCAGCATTGGACTAGCGGGGGGCGATGAGCAGTTCTTC. It encodes CASSIGLAGGDEQFF.

Many counts were recorded for this clonotype. The rearrangement links TRBV7-3 to TRBJ2-3; possibly TRBD1 for D (6 bases). CDR3 length: 14 amino acids. Trimming removed 1 base from V and 2 bases from J, with 7 bases in between. Germline assignment: CDR1 SGHTA and CDR2 FQGTGA. The CDR3 here is CASSLRTATDTQYF. In nucleotides, the CDR3 is TGTGCCAGCAGCTTAAGGACAGCCACAGATACGCAGTATTTT.

This clonotype occurred many times. The rearrangement links TRBV4-1 to TRBJ1-5; 8 bases map to TRBD1. V gave up 4 bases and J gave up 4 bases; unmatched junction bases: 9. The CDR3 length is 16 residues. Germline assignment: CDR1 MGHRA and CDR2 YSYEKL. The CDR3 loop is CASSLTTGARNQPQHF. The CDR3 DNA is TGCGCCAGCAGCCTCACGACAGGGGCCCGTAATCAGCCCCAGCATTTT.

This clonotype came up many times. This chain uses TRBV29-1 with TRBJ2-3; D remains ambiguous. The V and J ends lost 4 bases and 1 base respectively, with 6 bases between them. CDR1 and CDR2 from the germline V gene are SQVTM and ANQGSEA. The CDR3 extends over 12 amino acids. CDR3 nucleotides: TGCAGCGTTGGCGAGGGCACAGATACGCAGTATTTT. Its translation: CSVGEGTDTQYF.

Many counts were recorded for this clonotype. The V and J genes are TRBV3-1 and TRBJ2-1; D call uncertain. Trimming removed 4 bases from V and 5 bases from J, with 18 bases in between. Germline V lookup: CDR1 LGHDT, CDR2 YNNKEL (reference sequence). The CDR3 totals 16 residues. The CDR3 sequence: CASSLQGRITNNEQFF. The CDR3, as DNA: TGTGCCAGCAGCCTCCAAGGACGGATAACAAACAATGAGCAGTTCTTC.

The table lists this clonotype with many counts. V gene TRBV5-1 combines with J gene TRBJ2-1; 9 bases agree with TRBD1. The germline V gene has CDR1 SGHRS and CDR2 YFSETQ. Trimming took 4 bases from V and 7 from J; bases not matched to a gene: 9. The CDR3 runs 15 residues. In nucleotides, the CDR3 is TGCGCCAGCAGCCCCGGACAGGGGAACGGGAATGAGCAGTTCTTC. It yields the protein CASSPGQGNGNEQFF.

This clonotype was recorded at least ten times. V and J are TRBV5-1 and TRBJ2-2, with D perhaps matching TRBD1 (6 bases). The V and J ends lost 4 bases and 2 bases respectively, with 12 bases between them. The CDR3 covers 15 residues. Germline V lookup: CDR1 SGHRS, CDR2 YFSETQ. DNA of the CDR3: TGCGCCAGCAGCCGCCGGGACACCAACACCGGGGAGCTGTTTTTT. Its translation: CASSRRDTNTGELFF.

This clonotype has ten or more counts. The chain combines TRBV11-2 with TRBJ2-7; tentative D call: TRBD2 (5 bases). Trimming cost V 5 bases and J 5 bases, with 16 bases left between them. From germline, CDR1 is SGHAT and CDR2 FQNNGV. This CDR3 has 14 residues. The CDR3 DNA is TGTGCCAGCAGCGCGGGTCTCCCCCAAAACGAGCAGTACTTC. Encoded protein: CASSAGLPQNEQYF.

This clonotype was recorded at least ten times. The rearrangement links TRBV12-3 or TRBV12-4 to TRBJ2-1; D may be TRBD2 (6 bases). The CDR3 sequence is 15 residues long. Trimming pared 6 bases from V and 4 bases from J, leaving 16 bases between. CDR3 in amino acids: CASSPISGVYNEQFF. CDR3 nucleotides: TGTGCCAGCAGCCCGATTTCGGGGGTTTACAATGAGCAGTTCTTC.

Ten or more counts support this clonotype. The gene calls are TRBV19 and TRBJ2-1, with TRBD1 matching 10 bases. From germline, CDR1 is LNHDA and CDR2 SQIVND (reference sequence). V shed 6 bases and J 7 bases; nucleotides not matched to a gene: 12. This CDR3 is 16 amino acids long. CDR3 amino acids: CASSPTGGGLSNEQFF. The CDR3 bases are TGTGCCAGTAGCCCGACAGGGGGCGGACTCAGTAATGAGCAGTTCTTC. Complete variable domain (other parts from reference TRBV19 and TRBJ2-1): DGGITQSPKYLFRKEGQNVTLSCEQNLNHDAMYWYRQDPGQGLRLIYYSQIVNDFQKGDIAEGYSVSREKKESFPLTVTSAQKNPTAFYLCASSPTGGGLSNEQFFGPGTRLTVL.

This clonotype was counted ten times or more. V and J are TRBV12-3 or TRBV12-4 and TRBJ1-5, with D unresolved. V lost 2 bases and J lost 0, with 11 bases in between. This CDR3 comprises 16 residues. DNA for the CDR3: TGTGCCAGCAGTTTAACGCGCAGGCTTAGCAATCAGCCCCAGCATTTT. This translates into CASSLTRRLSNQPQHF.

This clonotype was counted at least ten times. The V and J genes are TRBV20-1 and TRBJ1-5; 7 nucleotides align to TRBD1. Trimming removed 6 bases from V and 7 bases from J; junction bases left unmatched: 9. The CDR3 spans 13 residues. Germline V gene sequence: CDR1 DFQATT, CDR2 SNEGSKA (reference sequence). The CDR3 DNA is TGCAGTGCGAGGGGGCAGCTCGGCCAGCCCCAGCATTTT. Translation gives CSARGQLGQPQHF.

The chain combines TRBV5-1 with TRBJ1-1, with a tentative D call TRBD1 (6 bases). Deletions cut 4 bases from V and 3 bases from J, with 13 bases between. The CDR3 has 14 residues. CDR1 and CDR2 from the germline V gene are SGHRS and YFSETQ. The CDR3 DNA sequence: TGCGCCAGCAGCGTCGGGGGGGGGCACACTGAAGCTTTCTTT. As protein: CASSVGGGHTEAFF.

The sample holds many counts of this clonotype. The chain joins TRBV18 to TRBJ1-5; D unresolved. The germline V and J ends were trimmed by 1 base and 5 bases, with 12 bases remaining between them. The CDR3 has 15 residues. Germline lookup yields CDR1 KGHSH and CDR2 LQKENI. The CDR3 DNA follows: TGTGCCAGCTCACCACGACCCTCCGGGGATCAGCCCCAGCATTTT. This sequence encodes CASSPRPSGDQPQHF.

This clonotype was detected ten times or more. The rearrangement joins TRBV20-1 to TRBJ1-3; TRBD1 is a possible D gene (6 bases). CDR1 is DFQATT and CDR2 is SNEGSKA in the germline V gene (reference sequence). This CDR3 has 15 residues. CDR3 sequence (DNA): TGCAGCGCCAAGCGGGGGGGGGCCAGAAGAAACACCATATATTTT. It codes for CSAKRGGARRNTIYF.